This T cell receptor beta chain stems from a study of T cell responses to AZD1222 COVID-19 vaccine. Sequencing used immunoSEQ multiplex PCR; TCRdb keeps in-frame clones, though not all of them. The table includes some 200,000 clones, more than 85% detected once. The V gene lost 6 bases and the J gene lost 1 base, with 13 bases spanning the gap. This CDR3 has 14 amino acids. Germline V gene lookup returns CDR1 SGHAT and CDR2 FQNNGV. Specimen: peripheral blood, collected 28 days after the second AZD1222 dose. This chain uses TRBV11-2 with TRBJ2-7; D possibly corresponds to TRBD1 (6 bases). This TCR was recovered from an adult who received the AZD1222 COVID-19 vaccine. CDR3 in amino acids: CASRLRTVSYEQYF. Here the CDR3 DNA reads TGTGCCAGCAGACTACGGACAGTTTCCTACGAGCAGTACTTC.